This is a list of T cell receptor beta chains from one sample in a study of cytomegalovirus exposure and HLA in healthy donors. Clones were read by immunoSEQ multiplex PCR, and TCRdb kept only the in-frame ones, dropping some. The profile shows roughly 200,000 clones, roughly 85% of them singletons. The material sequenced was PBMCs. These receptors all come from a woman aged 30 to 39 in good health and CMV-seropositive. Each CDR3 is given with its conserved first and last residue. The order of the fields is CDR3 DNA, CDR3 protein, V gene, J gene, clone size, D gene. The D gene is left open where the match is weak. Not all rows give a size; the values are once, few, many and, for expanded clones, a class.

CDR3nt: TGCGCCAGCAGCGAGGGGCGGGGGACTGAAGCTTTCTTT
CDR3aa: CASSEGRGTEAFF
v_gene: TRBV4-3
j_gene: TRBJ1-1
abundance: .
d_gene: .

CDR3nt: TGTGCCAGCAGCTTGGCCGGGGGAACTACTGGAAACACCATATATTTT
CDR3aa: CASSLAGGTTGNTIYF
v_gene: TRBV7-9
j_gene: TRBJ1-3
abundance: .
d_gene: .

CDR3nt: TGTGCCAGTAGTACCGAGGACAGGGGCTACAATGAGCAGTTCTTC
CDR3aa: CASSTEDRGYNEQFF
v_gene: TRBV6-1
j_gene: TRBJ2-1
abundance: .
d_gene: TRBD1

CDR3nt: TGCAGCGCCACTAGCGGGGGTCGCCAGCTACCTGAGCAGCTCTTC
CDR3aa: CSATSGGRQLPEQLF
v_gene: TRBV29-1
j_gene: TRBJ2-1
abundance: .
d_gene: TRBD2

CDR3nt: TGTGCCAGCAGTTTCTGGGACTCCGGGGCCTCCTACAATGAGCAGTTCTTC
CDR3aa: CASSFWDSGASYNEQFF
v_gene: TRBV27
j_gene: TRBJ2-1
abundance: once
d_gene: .

CDR3nt: TGTGCCAGCAGCCCCAACAGGGGTACTAATGAAAAACTGTTTTTT
CDR3aa: CASSPNRGTNEKLFF
v_gene: TRBV7-9
j_gene: TRBJ1-4
abundance: few
d_gene: TRBD1

CDR3nt: TGTGCCAGCAGCCCCCGCGCGGCGACGGGAGCGAACATTCAGTACTTC
CDR3aa: CASSPRAATGANIQYF
v_gene: TRBV11-2
j_gene: TRBJ2-4
abundance: .
d_gene: .

CDR3nt: TGTGCCAGCAGCTACAGACGGGGGAACTACGAGCAGTACTTC
CDR3aa: CASSYRRGNYEQYF
v_gene: TRBV7-2
j_gene: TRBJ2-7
abundance: .
d_gene: .

CDR3nt: TGTGCCAGCAGCTTAGGTTGGGGGGATATTTACACCGGGGAGCTGTTTTTT
CDR3aa: CASSLGWGDIYTGELFF
v_gene: TRBV7-9
j_gene: TRBJ2-2
abundance: .
d_gene: .

CDR3nt: TGTGCCAGCAGCCCACAGGGGGCTGACGGGGAGCTGTTTTTT
CDR3aa: CASSPQGADGELFF
v_gene: TRBV7-9
j_gene: TRBJ2-2
abundance: .
d_gene: TRBD1

CDR3nt: TGTGCCAGCAGCAAACTCTCGCGGGGAAACCAAGAGACCCAGTACTTC
CDR3aa: CASSKLSRGNQETQYF
v_gene: TRBV21-1
j_gene: TRBJ2-5
abundance: .
d_gene: .